Below are 29 T cell receptor beta chains sequenced from a single sample in a study of identical twins. TCRdb re-called the 5' RACE reads with MiXCR, one entry per CDR3 protein. The sample yields approximately 700,000 distinct CDR3 sequences, about 18% seen once. The same sample was also studied in work on T cells expressing NK-cell markers.

Sequencing used PBMCs. These receptors all stem from a woman younger than 35 in good health.

V is TRBV30 and J is TRBJ1-1; D not certain. Germline V lookup: CDR1 GTSNPN, CDR2 SVGIG (reference sequence). This CDR3 is built from 11 residues. V was trimmed by 4 bases and J by 1 base, leaving 4 bases between them. CDR3 sequence: CAWNKNTEAFF. The CDR3 nucleotides read TGTGCCTGGAACAAGAACACTGAAGCTTTCTTT.

The V gene is TRBV5-1, the J gene TRBJ1-1; 9 nucleotides agree with TRBD1. V shed 2 bases, J shed 5 bases, and the junction held 7 bases outside the gene matches. The CDR3 has 15 amino acids. From germline, CDR1 is SGHRS and CDR2 YFSETQ. The CDR3 DNA reads as TGCGCCAGCAGCTTTTACAGGGGGCGCGGAACTGAAGCTTTCTTT. This gives the protein CASSFYRGRGTEAFF.

In this sample, this clonotype turned up many times. The genes are TRBV5-1 and TRBJ1-1, with D perhaps matching TRBD1 (6 bases). Germline lookup yields CDR1 SGHRS and CDR2 YFSETQ. The length of the CDR3 is 18 residues. Deletions cut 3 bases from V and 2 bases from J, with 23 bases between. The CDR3 is CASSSPGGRPNGNTEAFF. Written as DNA, the CDR3 is TGCGCCAGCAGCTCCCCCGGGGGCAGGCCAAATGGAAACACTGAAGCTTTCTTT.

J is TRBJ2-5 and V is TRBV11-2; TRBD2 matches at 8 bases. V lost 3 bases to trimming and J lost 7 bases; unmatched junction nucleotides: 7. Germline V gives CDR1 SGHAT, CDR2 FQNNGV. There are 14 residues in the CDR3. This chain's CDR3 is CASSFTSGGGTQYF. The CDR3 nucleotides read TGTGCCAGCAGCTTTACTAGCGGAGGGGGGACCCAGTACTTC.

This clonotype was counted between two and nine times. The gene calls are TRBV12-5 and TRBJ2-1, with D possibly matching TRBD2 (7 bases). V lost 3 bases, J lost 6 bases, and 18 bases lay in between. CDR3 length: 16 amino acids. The germline CDR1 and CDR2 sequences are LGHNT and FRNRAP. CDR3 sequence: CASGFPGGLASNEQFF. CDR3 coding DNA: TGTGCTAGTGGTTTCCCCGGGGGGCTAGCAAGCAATGAGCAGTTCTTC.

This clonotype was observed a few times. The chain is built from TRBV10-3 and TRBJ2-5; D is ambiguous. CDR1 is ENHRY and CDR2 is SYGVKD in the germline V gene. The CDR3 is made up of 14 amino acids. The V and J ends lost 0 bases and 6 bases respectively, with 11 bases between them. CDR3 nucleotides: TGTGCCATCAGTGAGTCGACGGGTGAGCAGACCCAGTACTTC. It translates to CAISESTGEQTQYF.

The chain is built from TRBV29-1 and TRBJ2-3; TRBD2 is a possible D gene (6 bases). Trimming removed 1 base from V and 6 bases from J, with 14 bases in between. The CDR3 runs to 14 residues. Germline values: CDR1 SQVTM, CDR2 ANQGSEA. In nucleotides, the CDR3 is TGCAGCGTTGAAGGTCATAGCGGCTCGGATACGCAGTATTTT. This encodes CSVEGHSGSDTQYF.

V usage is TRBV7-6 and J usage is TRBJ2-1; D is possibly TRBD1 or TRBD2 (6 bases each). Trimming took 4 bases from V and 8 from J, leaving 15 bases between them. Germline assignment: CDR1 SGHVS and CDR2 FNYEAQ. This CDR3 spans 14 amino acids. CDR3 loop: CASSSTGARDEQFF. CDR3 in DNA: TGTGCCAGCAGCTCAACGGGGGCTAGGGATGAGCAGTTCTTC.

This clonotype has more than one count but fewer than ten. This chain uses TRBV12-3 or TRBV12-4 with TRBJ1-2; weak D call: TRBD1 (6 bases). There are 19 residues in the CDR3. V shed 6 bases and J shed 2 bases, with 28 bases lying between them. The CDR3 reads CASSQFPGRGVVRNYGYTF. Written as DNA, the CDR3 is TGTGCCAGCAGCCAATTCCCCGGTAGGGGGGTTGTACGAAACTATGGCTACACCTTC.

The chain combines TRBV2 with TRBJ2-1; the D gene is possibly TRBD1 (5 bases). This CDR3 is 13 amino acids long. The V end lost 8 bases, the J end lost 7 bases, and 15 bases lay between the germline ends. The germline V gene has CDR1 SNHLY and CDR2 FYNNEI. CDR3: CASAAGSVNEQFF. CDR3 in DNA: TGTGCCAGCGCGGCAGGGTCGGTAAATGAGCAGTTCTTC.

The rearrangement uses TRBV5-6 and TRBJ2-7; the match to TRBD1 covers 7 bases. This CDR3 has 13 residues. V was pared by 5 bases and J by 5 bases, with 7 bases of the junction left unmatched. Germline values: CDR1 SGHDT, CDR2 YYEEEE. The CDR3 reads CASRDRVLDEQYF. For the CDR3, the DNA is TGTGCCAGCAGAGACAGGGTCTTGGACGAGCAGTACTTC.

V and J are TRBV5-1 and TRBJ2-2, with 10 bases fitting TRBD1. Trimming cost V 4 bases and J 7 bases; bases outside gene matches: 10. Germline values: CDR1 SGHRS, CDR2 YFSETQ. This CDR3 has 16 residues. CDR3 amino acids: CASSQTTGGIYGELFF. The CDR3 DNA reads TGCGCCAGCAGCCAAACGACAGGGGGCATCTACGGGGAGCTGTTTTTT.

This chain uses TRBV5-1 with TRBJ2-7, with 8 bases identical to TRBD1. Germline CDR1 is SGHRS and CDR2 is YFSETQ. The CDR3 sequence is 14 residues long. With 4 bases clipped from V and 1 base from J, the junction kept 4 bases outside the gene matches. The DNA for the CDR3 is TGCGCCAGCAGCCAGGACAGGGTGTCCTACGAGCAGTACTTC. Amino acid sequence: CASSQDRVSYEQYF.

The gene calls are TRBV6-6 and TRBJ2-7, with D tentatively TRBD1 or TRBD2 (5 bases each). The CDR3 extends over 13 amino acids. Trimming pared 7 bases from V and 7 bases from J, leaving 17 bases between. Germline V CDR1 and CDR2: MNHNY, SVGAGI (reference sequence). The chain's CDR3 is CASKRDGALEQYF. CDR3 in DNA: TGTGCCAGCAAACGGGACGGGGCTTTGGAGCAGTACTTC.

This clonotype was seen a handful of times. The rearrangement uses TRBV2 and TRBJ1-2; 7 bases match TRBD1. Losses at the gene ends were 3 bases for V and 2 bases for J; bases not matched to a gene: 3. CDR1 is SNHLY, CDR2 FYNNEI, per germline. The CDR3 extends over 14 amino acids. This chain's CDR3 is CASSEGTENYGYTF. In DNA form, the CDR3 reads TGTGCCAGCAGTGAGGGGACAGAGAACTATGGCTACACCTTC.

The chain employs TRBV11-2 and TRBJ2-6; a weak D match, TRBD2 (5 bases). Germline V gives CDR1 SGHAT, CDR2 FQNNGV. The V end was cut by 5 bases, the J end by 4 bases, with 9 bases between. There are 14 residues in the CDR3. The chain's CDR3 is CASSPGWGANVLTF. CDR3 bases: TGTGCCAGCAGCCCGGGGTGGGGGGCCAACGTCCTGACTTTC.

This clonotype was seen only a few times. The gene calls are TRBV7-8 and TRBJ2-2; D is undetermined. This CDR3 has 15 amino acids. Trimming stripped 5 bases from V and 6 bases from J, with 16 bases between. Germline CDR1 reads SGHVS; CDR2 reads FQNEAQ. In DNA, the CDR3 is TGTGCCAGCAGCCACCAAAGGGTACCGGCCGGGGAGCTGTTTTTT. Protein product: CASSHQRVPAGELFF.

This clonotype was seen a few times. The chain links TRBV20-1 to TRBJ2-7; D tentatively reads TRBD1 or TRBD2 (5 bases each). V lost 4 bases and J lost 0, with 13 bases in between. Germline V CDR1 and CDR2: DFQATT, SNEGSKA (reference sequence). This CDR3 comprises 14 residues. CDR3 region: CSAKRRGTSYEQYF. In DNA, the CDR3 is TGCAGTGCTAAACGGAGAGGGACCTCCTACGAGCAGTACTTC.

This clonotype was found many times. This chain joins TRBV27 and TRBJ1-1; tentatively, D is TRBD1 (6 bases). This CDR3 has 13 residues. V dropped 7 bases and J dropped 0 bases, with 9 bases sitting between them. Germline V gene lookup returns CDR1 MNHEY and CDR2 SMNVEV (reference sequence). CDR3 coding DNA: TGTGCCAGCACCAGACAGGTGAACACTGAAGCTTTCTTT. Protein: CASTRQVNTEAFF.

The V gene is TRBV6-1, the J gene TRBJ2-2; D is uncertain. CDR1 and CDR2 from the germline V gene are MNHNS and SASEGT. The V gene lost 6 bases and the J gene lost 5 bases, with 16 bases spanning the gap. The CDR3 covers 15 residues. CDR3 in DNA: TGTGCCAGCAGGCCTTTGCACACGGCTACCGGGGAGCTGTTTTTT. Translation: CASRPLHTATGELFF.

The chain is built from TRBV6-2 or TRBV6-3 and TRBJ2-1, with D perhaps being TRBD1 or TRBD2 (6 bases each). Germline CDR1 and CDR2: MNHEY and SVGEGT. The CDR3 sequence is 14 residues long. Trimming took off 7 bases at V and 7 bases at J, with 17 bases between the two ends. The CDR3 spells CASTLGGLRNEQFF. The CDR3 DNA reads as TGTGCCAGCACTCTAGGGGGGCTTCGGAATGAGCAGTTCTTC.

The rearrangement uses TRBV6-5 and TRBJ2-1; 12 bases match TRBD2. In germline, CDR1 is MNHEY, CDR2 SVGAGI. The V segment lost 0 bases and the J segment 5 bases; nucleotides outside the gene matches: 2. This CDR3 spans 16 amino acids. The CDR3 DNA sequence: TGTGCCAGCAGTTACTCCTGGACTAGCGGGAACAATGAGCAGTTCTTC. Translated: CASSYSWTSGNNEQFF.

This clonotype was recorded a few times. The gene calls are TRBV20-1 and TRBJ1-2; 7 bases are a match to TRBD1. Germline V lookup: CDR1 DFQATT, CDR2 SNEGSKA (reference sequence). CDR3 length equals 14 residues. Unmatched junction bases numbered 12, after V lost 6 bases and J lost 5 bases. CDR3 amino acids: CSATGQGGIYGYTF. The CDR3 DNA follows: TGCAGTGCAACCGGGCAGGGGGGAATTTATGGCTACACCTTC.

J is TRBJ2-2 and V is TRBV27, with TRBD1 matching over 12 bases. The CDR3 totals 15 residues. Germline CDR1 is MNHEY and CDR2 is SMNVEV (reference sequence). The V gene end was trimmed by 6 bases and the J gene end by 7 bases; junction bases not matched to a gene: 6. CDR3 sequence reads: CASSAGTGGIGELFF. The CDR3 nucleotides read TGTGCCAGCAGCGCCGGGACAGGGGGCATCGGGGAGCTGTTTTTT.

The V call is TRBV20-1, the J call TRBJ2-3; D is possibly TRBD1 (6 bases). This CDR3 has 14 residues. CDR1 is DFQATT and CDR2 is SNEGSKA in the germline V gene (reference sequence). V shed 5 bases and J shed 5 bases, with 17 bases lying between them. CDR3 residues: CSAGWGQRGDTQYF. Written as DNA, the CDR3 is TGCAGTGCTGGATGGGGACAAAGGGGAGATACGCAGTATTTT.

The chain has TRBV5-5 and TRBJ2-3; 10 bases match TRBD2. V was pared by 1 base and J by 6 bases, with 8 bases of the junction left unmatched. The CDR3 spans 16 residues. Per germline, CDR1 SGHKS and CDR2 YYEKEE (reference sequence). DNA for the CDR3: TGTGCCAGCAGCTTGTCAAGCGGGGGGGCTACGGATACGCAGTATTTT. It yields the protein CASSLSSGGATDTQYF.

V is TRBV7-9 and J is TRBJ1-1, with D uncertain. Trimming took off 1 base at V and 7 bases at J, with 7 bases between the two ends. Germline V gene sequence: CDR1 SEHNR, CDR2 FQNEAQ (reference sequence). The CDR3 contains 12 residues. CDR3 loop: CASSLGNLEAFF. The CDR3 DNA reads TGTGCCAGCAGCTTAGGAAACCTTGAAGCTTTCTTT. Based on the CDR3 plus reference TRBV7-9 and TRBJ1-1, the full variable domain is DTGVSQNPRHKITKRGQNVTFRCDPISEHNRLYWYRQTLGQGPEFLTYFQNEAQLEKSRLLSDRFSAERPKGSFSTLEIQRTEQGDSAMYLCASSLGNLEAFFGQGTRLTVV.

This chain links TRBV7-9 with TRBJ2-1; TRBD2 matches 8 bases. Germline V lookup: CDR1 SEHNR, CDR2 FQNEAQ (reference sequence). V gave up 5 bases and J gave up 8 bases; unmatched junction bases: 11. The CDR3 is 15 residues long. The CDR3 sequence: CASSRPSSGGYEQFF. The CDR3 DNA reads as TGTGCCAGCAGCCGGCCGTCCAGCGGGGGCTATGAGCAGTTCTTC. The full variable domain, with the rest looked up from reference TRBV7-9 and TRBJ2-1, is DTGVSQNPRHKITKRGQNVTFRCDPISEHNRLYWYRQTLGQGPEFLTYFQNEAQLEKSRLLSDRFSAERPKGSFSTLEIQRTEQGDSAMYLCASSRPSSGGYEQFFGPGTRLTVL.

In this sample, this clonotype turned up many times. The chain carries TRBV20-1 and TRBJ2-7, with TRBD2 as a possible D gene (6 bases). The CDR3 has 14 amino acids. Germline assignment: CDR1 DFQATT and CDR2 SNEGSKA (reference sequence). Trimming took off 6 bases at V and 2 bases at J, with 17 bases between the two ends. CDR3 protein: CSAEPLAEAYEQYF. For the CDR3, the DNA is TGCAGTGCCGAGCCATTAGCGGAGGCCTACGAGCAGTACTTC.